This T cell receptor gamma chain was identified during a study of gamma-delta chains in newborns, infants, children. At the level of the study: Microbial exposure reportedly drives polyclonal innate γδ T cell expansion after birth.

The CDR3 extends over 11 amino acids. The germline CDR1 and CDR2 sequences are EGSTGY and YDSYTSSV. This clone was seen only a few times. This likely came from a read error, as a far larger clone is one base away. TCRdb reanalysed the reads via CATT. The sample holds approximately 1,000 gamma-chain clones; approximately 2% are singletons and the top ten take approximately 33%. This receptor was obtained from a child who was a newborn, infant or young child, either healthy, febrile or measles-vaccinated (not recorded which). The chain recombines TRGV4 with TRGJ1 or TRGJ2. The material sequenced was blood. The CDR3 spells CATWEETEKLF. CDR3 nucleotides: TGTGCCACCTGGGAGGAAACGGAGAAACTCTTC.